These 14 T cell receptor beta chains came from one sample sequenced in a study of OX40 agonist ivuxolimab in advanced cancers. Library generation was performed with the immunoSEQ multiplex PCR assay. TCRdb carries this immuneACCESS record with in-frame sequences only. Its versions omit some clonotypes, under half of them owing to an unresolved V gene in the studies checked, with the rest unexplained. The sample table shows tens of thousands of clones, and less than 90% are seen once. The leading ten clones occupy about half of the sample. The material was CD4+ or CD8+ T cells sorted from blood, obtained in a trial of the OX40 agonist ivuxolimab. The source is an adult with an advanced solid tumor such as melanoma, head and neck, liver or kidney cancer.

Worth noting for this clone: The same CDR3 also results from other DNA sequences found in this sample. The chain is built from TRBV13 and TRBJ1-2, with a tentative D call TRBD1 (5 bases). Trimming stripped 0 bases from V and 2 bases from J, with 13 bases between. CDR3 length: 16 amino acids. Germline CDR1 and CDR2: PRHDT and FYEKMQ (reference sequence). The CDR3 bases are TGTGCCAGCAGCTTAGGCAGGGCAAGGTTAAACTATGGCTACACCTTC. This translates into CASSLGRARLNYGYTF.

In the case of this clone: One junction end disagrees with the germline gene, perhaps due to a read error. This chain connects TRBV30 to TRBJ1-4; possible D gene TRBD1, 6 bases. Germline CDR1 and CDR2: GTSNPN and SVGIG (reference sequence). This CDR3 region has 13 residues. DNA of the CDR3: TGTGCCTGGAGTGACGACCGCTGGACAGAAGGGATTTTT. The encoded protein is CAWSDDRWTEGIF.

The chain is built from TRBV11-3 and TRBJ2-2, with 10 positions matching TRBD2. This CDR3 has 16 residues. Unmatched junction bases numbered 12, after V lost 5 bases and J lost 9 bases. From germline, CDR1 is SGHNT and CDR2 YENEEA. CDR3 bases: TGTGCCAGCAGCCCGTCTAGCGGGGGCCCCCCCCGGGAGCTGTTTTTT. Encoded protein: CASSPSSGGPPRELFF.

This chain links TRBV20-1 with TRBJ2-3; a possible D gene is TRBD2 (5 bases). CDR3 length: 11 amino acids. Per germline, CDR1 DFQATT and CDR2 SNEGSKA (reference sequence). V lost 1 base and J 8 bases, leaving 7 bases between the germline ends. As DNA, the CDR3 is TGCAGTGCTAGAGCCGAGGGTACGCAGTATTTT. Residues: CSARAEGTQYF.

V and J are TRBV6-6 and TRBJ1-2; D gene uncertain. Trimming pared 0 bases from V and 4 bases from J, leaving 6 bases between. This CDR3 is 13 amino acids long. CDR1 and CDR2 from the germline V gene are MNHNY and SVGAGI (reference sequence). The CDR3 protein is CASSYSAGYGYTF. Written as DNA, the CDR3 is TGTGCCAGCAGTTACTCGGCAGGCTATGGCTACACCTTC.

This clone was observed a few times. The V and J genes are TRBV15 and TRBJ2-5, with D unresolved. The ends were cut back, 0 bases at V and 1 base at J, with 6 bases in the middle. CDR1 is LNHNV and CDR2 is YYDKDF in the germline V gene (reference sequence). The length of the CDR3 is 14 residues. The CDR3 coding sequence is TGTGCCACCAGCAGAGATTTAGGCCAAGAGACCCAGTACTTC. This gives the protein CATSRDLGQETQYF.

CDR3 amino acids: CASSLGGNTEAFF. The CDR3 DNA reads as TGCGCCAGCAGCTTGGGGGGGAACACTGAAGCTTTCTTT. V usage is TRBV4-3 and J usage is TRBJ1-1; a possible D gene is TRBD1 (5 bases). The length of the CDR3 is 13 residues. The V gene lost 5 bases and the J gene lost 1 base, with 8 bases spanning the gap. CDR1 is LGHNA, CDR2 YSLEER, per germline.

The chain employs TRBV28 and TRBJ2-3; D perhaps matches TRBD1 (5 bases). CDR1 and CDR2 from the germline V gene are MDHEN and SYDVKM. This CDR3 is built from 15 residues. Trimming stripped 8 bases from V and 2 bases from J, with 17 bases between. The CDR3 region is CASALADTNTDTQYF. In nucleotides, the CDR3 is TGTGCCAGCGCCCTCGCGGACACAAACACAGATACGCAGTATTTT.

This clone was seen a few times. The chain combines TRBV12-5 with TRBJ1-2; D gene uncertain. The V and J ends lost 0 bases and 5 bases respectively, with 13 bases between them. Germline lookup yields CDR1 LGHNT and CDR2 FRNRAP. The CDR3 sequence is 15 residues long. For the CDR3, the DNA is TGTGCTAGTGGTTTGGTAGGCAGAAAGGGATATGGCTACACCTTC. As protein: CASGLVGRKGYGYTF.

For the CDR3, the DNA is TGTGCCAGCAGGCCAATGTACCAAGAGACCCAGTACTTC. It yields the protein CASRPMYQETQYF. The chain links TRBV6-5 to TRBJ2-5; the D is unclear. The CDR3 runs 13 residues. V was trimmed by 6 bases and J by 0 bases, leaving 8 bases between them. In germline, CDR1 is MNHEY, CDR2 SVGAGI.

This chain links TRBV6-5 with TRBJ2-3; TRBD1 matches 7 bases. The CDR3 spans 15 residues. Germline trimming cut 2 bases from V and 2 bases from J; bases unmatched to any gene: 4. CDR1 and CDR2 from the germline V gene are MNHEY and SVGAGI. CDR3 sequence (DNA): TGTGCCAGCAGTTACGGGACAGTGGCCACAGATACGCAGTATTTT. Translation gives CASSYGTVATDTQYF.

The chain combines TRBV6-5 with TRBJ2-1; 9 bases are shared with TRBD1. The CDR3 sequence is 14 residues long. CDR1 is MNHEY and CDR2 is SVGAGI in the germline V gene. With 6 bases clipped from V and 5 bases from J, the junction kept 5 bases outside the gene matches. CDR3 residues: CASSLGTGHNEQFF. CDR3 nucleotides: TGTGCCAGCAGCCTCGGGACAGGGCACAATGAGCAGTTCTTC.

This clone showed up just once. The CDR3 spells CASSSGQPQETQYF. CDR3 nucleotides: TGTGCCAGCAGCTCCGGACAGCCACAAGAGACCCAGTACTTC. The chain uses TRBV7-7 and TRBJ2-5; tentative D call: TRBD1 (6 bases). Looked up from germline, CDR1 is SSHAT and CDR2 is FNYEAQ (reference sequence). The V gene lost 4 bases and the J gene lost 2 bases, with 11 bases spanning the gap. The CDR3 sequence is 14 residues long. The whole variable domain, remainder taken from reference TRBV7-7 and TRBJ2-5, is GAGVSQSPRYKVTKRGQDVTLRCDPISSHATLYWYQQALGQGPEFLTYFNYEAQPDKSGLPSDRFSAERPEGSISTLTIQRTEQRDSAMYRCASSSGQPQETQYFGPGTRLLVL.

V usage is TRBV4-1 and J usage is TRBJ1-2; D is perhaps TRBD1 (6 bases). Per germline, CDR1 MGHRA and CDR2 YSYEKL. Trimming stripped 0 bases from V and 2 bases from J, with 10 bases between. The CDR3 sequence is 15 residues long. CDR3 residues: CASSQDPGANYGYTF. CDR3 DNA sequence: TGCGCCAGCAGCCAAGATCCAGGGGCCAACTATGGCTACACCTTC.